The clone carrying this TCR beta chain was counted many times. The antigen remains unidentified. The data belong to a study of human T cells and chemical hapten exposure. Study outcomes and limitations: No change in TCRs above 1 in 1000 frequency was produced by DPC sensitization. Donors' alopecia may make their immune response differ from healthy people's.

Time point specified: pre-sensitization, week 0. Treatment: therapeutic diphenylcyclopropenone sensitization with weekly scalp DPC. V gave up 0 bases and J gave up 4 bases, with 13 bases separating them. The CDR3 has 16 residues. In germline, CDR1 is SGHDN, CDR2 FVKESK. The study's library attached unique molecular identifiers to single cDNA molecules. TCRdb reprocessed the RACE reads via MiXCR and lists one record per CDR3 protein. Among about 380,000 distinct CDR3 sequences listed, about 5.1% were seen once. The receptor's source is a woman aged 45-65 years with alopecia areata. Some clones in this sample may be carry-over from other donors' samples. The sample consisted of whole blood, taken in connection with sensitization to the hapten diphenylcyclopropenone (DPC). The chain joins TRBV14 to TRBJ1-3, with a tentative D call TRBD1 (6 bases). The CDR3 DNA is TGTGCCAGCAGCCAAGAATCGGGGGCCGGGGGAAACACCATATATTTT. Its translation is CASSQESGAGGNTIYF.